A single sample gave rise to the 25 T cell receptor beta chains below, sequenced in a study of OX40 agonist ivuxolimab in advanced cancers. TCRdb's table, derived via immunoSEQ multiplex PCR, lists solely in-frame clones and lacks some. The table includes tens of thousands of clones, around 82% detected once. The starting material was CD4+ or CD8+ T cells sorted from blood, obtained in a trial of the OX40 agonist ivuxolimab. The receptors here all came from an adult with an advanced solid tumor such as melanoma, head and neck, liver or kidney cancer.

V is TRBV6-6 and J is TRBJ2-3; D not certain. V was cut by 7 bases and J by 1 base, with 18 bases left in between. CDR3 length: 16 amino acids. CDR1 is MNHNY and CDR2 is SVGAGI in the germline V gene (reference sequence). The chain's CDR3 is CASKKGGAVGTDTQYF. The CDR3 DNA reads as TGTGCCAGCAAAAAAGGTGGTGCCGTTGGCACAGATACGCAGTATTTT.

This clone turned up a few times. The chain carries TRBV6-6 and TRBJ1-6; no reliable D call. With 0 bases removed from V and 3 bases from J, the gap between germline ends came to 0 bases. CDR3 length: 13 residues. Germline V gene data show CDR1 as MNHNY and CDR2 as SVGAGI (reference sequence). The CDR3 coding sequence is TGTGCCAGCAGTTACTCCTATAATTCACCCCTCCACTTT. Protein product: CASSYSYNSPLHF.

The chain is built from TRBV10-3 and TRBJ1-1; 9 bases match TRBD1. V dropped 6 bases and J dropped 5; count of bases not matched to a gene: 4. The germline gives CDR1 ENHRY, CDR2 SYGVKD. This CDR3 has 13 residues. The CDR3 bases are TGTGCCATCAGCAACAGGGGGCTGACTGAAGCTTTCTTT. It yields the protein CAISNRGLTEAFF.

This sequence joins TRBV7-2 and TRBJ2-2; D uncertain. In germline, CDR1 is SGHTA, CDR2 FQGNSA. V dropped 3 bases and J dropped 0 bases, with 5 bases sitting between them. The CDR3 sequence is 14 residues long. CDR3 residues: CASSFGSNTGELFF. The CDR3 nucleotides are TGTGCCAGCAGCTTTGGGTCGAACACCGGGGAGCTGTTTTTT.

The V and J genes are TRBV2 and TRBJ2-5; possibly TRBD2 for D (5 bases). The CDR3 is 13 amino acids. CDR1 and CDR2 from the germline V gene are SNHLY and FYNNEI. V dropped 5 bases and J dropped 4 bases, with 11 bases sitting between them. The CDR3 sequence: CASSLDFGETQYF. In nucleotides, the CDR3 is TGTGCCAGCAGTTTGGACTTCGGAGAGACCCAGTACTTC.

The rearrangement links TRBV28 to TRBJ2-3; D perhaps matches TRBD2 (6 bases). The CDR3 runs to 14 residues. CDR1 is MDHEN and CDR2 is SYDVKM in the germline V gene. V lost 2 bases to trimming and J lost 4 bases, with 10 bases between them. CDR3 loop: CASSLGRTSDTQYF. CDR3 DNA: TGTGCCAGCAGTTTAGGGAGGACGTCAGATACGCAGTATTTT.

The V and J genes are TRBV4-2 and TRBJ2-1; 10 bases agree with TRBD2. The CDR3 covers 18 residues. CDR1 and CDR2 from the germline V gene are LGHNA and YNFKEQ. The trim removed 1 base at V and 2 bases at J, leaving 8 bases unmatched. CDR3 amino acids: CASSQAVLAGDPYNEQFF. In nucleotides, the CDR3 is TGTGCCAGCAGCCAAGCCGTTCTAGCGGGGGACCCCTACAATGAGCAGTTCTTC.

This chain joins TRBV10-3 and TRBJ1-2; 9 bases are a match to TRBD1. The length of the CDR3 is 14 residues. CDR1 and CDR2 from the germline V gene are ENHRY and SYGVKD. The trim removed 2 bases at V and 7 bases at J, leaving 5 bases unmatched. CDR3 sequence: CAISEDRGMSGYTF. CDR3 bases: TGTGCCATCAGTGAGGACAGGGGGATGAGTGGCTACACCTTC.

The V call is TRBV9, the J call TRBJ2-2; D may be TRBD1 or TRBD2 (6 bases each). The germline V and J ends were trimmed by 4 bases and 1 base, with 17 bases remaining between them. The CDR3 is 17 amino acids. Per germline, CDR1 SGDLS and CDR2 YYNGEE. DNA for the CDR3: TGTGCCAGCAGCCCGGGGGCCCCCCCCTTGAACACCGGGGAGCTGTTTTTT. It yields the protein CASSPGAPPLNTGELFF. Drawing the rest from reference TRBV9 and TRBJ2-2, the complete variable domain is DSGVTQTPKHLITATGQRVTLRCSPRSGDLSVYWYQQSLDQGLQFLIQYYNGEERAKGNILERFSAQQFPDLHSELNLSSLELGDSALYFCASSPGAPPLNTGELFFGEGSRLTVL.

This chain connects TRBV13 to TRBJ1-4, with 9 bases that match TRBD1. V was pared by 4 bases and J by 8 bases, with 11 bases of the junction left unmatched. Germline V lookup: CDR1 PRHDT, CDR2 FYEKMQ (reference sequence). This CDR3 has 16 residues. CDR3 sequence: CASSSGQGRGAEKLFF. DNA of the CDR3: TGTGCCAGCAGCTCAGGACAGGGGAGAGGGGCCGAAAAACTGTTTTTT.

This sequence joins TRBV19 and TRBJ2-5; possible D gene TRBD1, 7 bases. Trimming took 8 bases from V and 5 from J, leaving 18 bases between them. The CDR3 is 14 amino acids. Germline lookup yields CDR1 LNHDA and CDR2 SQIVND (reference sequence). The CDR3 sequence is CASSRGVLSETQYF. DNA of the CDR3: TGTGCCAGTTCCAGGGGGGTCTTGAGTGAGACCCAGTACTTC.

This clone was seen once. The V call is TRBV25-1, the J call TRBJ2-2, with 8 bases identical to TRBD2. The CDR3 sequence is 15 residues long. In germline, CDR1 is MGHDK, CDR2 SYGVNS. V shed 3 bases, J shed 3 bases, and the junction held 3 bases outside the gene matches. CDR3 region: CASSDRGGHTGELFF. Written as DNA, the CDR3 is TGTGCCAGCAGTGATCGGGGGGGCCACACCGGGGAGCTGTTTTTT.

This rearrangement joins TRBV11-2 to TRBJ1-4; no definite D call. Germline V gene sequence: CDR1 SGHAT, CDR2 FQNNGV. V was pared by 1 base and J by 3 bases, with 18 bases between. The CDR3 runs to 18 residues. CDR3 loop: CASSLVGQGRVPNEKLFF. DNA for the CDR3: TGTGCCAGCAGCTTAGTGGGCCAAGGACGCGTTCCTAATGAAAAACTGTTTTTT.

The V call is TRBV5-6, the J call TRBJ1-6; D uncertain. Germline CDR1 is SGHDT and CDR2 is YYEEEE. Trimming shortened V by 1 base and J by 7 bases, and 12 bases separated the two germline ends. The length of the CDR3 is 15 residues. This chain's CDR3 is CASSLRAGSNSPLHF. The CDR3 nucleotides read TGTGCCAGCAGCTTGCGTGCAGGATCGAATTCACCCCTCCACTTT.

The gene calls are TRBV9 and TRBJ2-3; maybe TRBD2 (6 bases). The V gene lost 5 bases and the J gene lost 0 bases, with 13 bases spanning the gap. Germline CDR1 SGDLS, CDR2 YYNGEE. This CDR3 has 15 residues. DNA of the CDR3: TGTGCCAGCAGGAGGGCGGGGACTAGCACAGATACGCAGTATTTT. Translating it yields CASRRAGTSTDTQYF. Full variable domain (missing parts from reference TRBV9 and TRBJ2-3): DSGVTQTPKHLITATGQRVTLRCSPRSGDLSVYWYQQSLDQGLQFLIQYYNGEERAKGNILERFSAQQFPDLHSELNLSSLELGDSALYFCASRRAGTSTDTQYFGPGTRLTVL.

The chain combines TRBV5-1 with TRBJ1-2; D perhaps matches TRBD1 (5 bases). There are 19 residues in the CDR3. Trimming left V 0 bases short and J 2 bases short, with 23 bases between. Germline CDR1 reads SGHRS; CDR2 reads YFSETQ. The CDR3 nucleotides are TGCGCCAGCAGCTTGGGAATGAGGGACGGAGAATTGCGAAACTATGGCTACACCTTC. Translating gives CASSLGMRDGELRNYGYTF.

Written as DNA, the CDR3 is TGTGCCAGCGCGGAACGAAACTATGGCTACACCTTC. This encodes CASAERNYGYTF. This chain uses TRBV27 with TRBJ1-2; D unclear. Trimming stripped 8 bases from V and 2 bases from J, with 9 bases between. The CDR3 is 12 residues long. Germline-derived CDR1 and CDR2 are MNHEY and SMNVEV (reference sequence).

V gene TRBV6-1 combines with J gene TRBJ2-5; D is possibly TRBD1 (5 bases). There are 15 residues in the CDR3. V was cut by 4 bases and J by 2 bases, with 14 bases left in between. CDR1 MNHNS and CDR2 SASEGT come from the germline V gene. For the CDR3, the DNA is TGTGCCAGCAGTGGAATGACAGCAATACAAGAGACCCAGTACTTC. As protein: CASSGMTAIQETQYF.

J is TRBJ2-2 and V is TRBV5-4, with 8 bases matching TRBD2. Per the germline V gene, CDR1 is SGHNT and CDR2 is YYREEE (reference sequence). The CDR3 contains 16 residues. Germline trimming cut 0 bases from V and 5 bases from J; bases unmatched to any gene: 6. CDR3 protein: CASSLVAGIVTGELFF. In nucleotides, the CDR3 is TGTGCCAGCAGCTTGGTAGCGGGGATCGTTACCGGGGAGCTGTTTTTT. The variable domain in full, completed from reference TRBV5-4 and TRBJ2-2, reads ETGVTQSPTHLIKTRGQQVTLRCSSQSGHNTVSWYQQALGQGPQFIFQYYREEENGRGNFPPRFSGLQFPNYSSELNVNALELDDSALYLCASSLVAGIVTGELFFGEGSRLTVL.

The chain links TRBV6-1 to TRBJ2-2; D not certain. Germline CDR1 MNHNS, CDR2 SASEGT. V was shortened by 6 bases and J by 6 bases, with 5 bases between the two germline ends. The CDR3 totals 11 residues. The CDR3 DNA is TGTGCCAGCAGATGGGCCGGGGAGCTGTTTTTT. Protein: CASRWAGELFF.

The gene calls are TRBV9 and TRBJ1-2, with 10 positions matching TRBD1. With V trimmed by 3 bases and J by 2 bases, 1 base remained unmatched. Germline V gene sequence: CDR1 SGDLS, CDR2 YYNGEE. The CDR3 totals 14 residues. CDR3 loop: CASSEGQGNYGYTF. The DNA for the CDR3 is TGTGCCAGCAGCGAGGGACAGGGGAACTATGGCTACACCTTC.

This chain connects TRBV7-9 to TRBJ1-4, with TRBD1 as a possible D gene (5 bases). With 1 base removed from V and 7 bases from J, the gap between germline ends came to 7 bases. Germline values: CDR1 SEHNR, CDR2 FQNEAQ (reference sequence). This CDR3 region has 13 residues. The CDR3 DNA follows: TGTGCCAGCAGCTTAGTCGGGGGTGAAAAACTGTTTTTT. It codes for CASSLVGGEKLFF.

The V call is TRBV18, the J call TRBJ2-2, with a possible D match to TRBD2 (5 bases). The length of the CDR3 is 17 residues. The germline V gene has CDR1 KGHSH and CDR2 LQKENI. V gave up 1 base and J gave up 3 bases, with 15 bases separating them. CDR3 region: CASSPLRSSEDTGELFF. The CDR3 nucleotides are TGTGCCAGCTCACCACTCCGGAGTAGCGAAGACACCGGGGAGCTGTTTTTT.

V gene TRBV12-5 combines with J gene TRBJ2-1, with D tentatively TRBD1 (6 bases). Trimming shortened V by 0 bases and J by 3 bases, and 15 bases separated the two germline ends. From germline, CDR1 is LGHNT and CDR2 FRNRAP. The CDR3 is made up of 17 amino acids. CDR3 nucleotides: TGTGCTAGTGGTTTGGTAAGTGCAGGGGCAATCTACAATGAGCAGTTCTTC. Protein product: CASGLVSAGAIYNEQFF.

This clone turned up a few times. V usage is TRBV19 and J usage is TRBJ1-1; D is unclear. The germline gives CDR1 LNHDA, CDR2 SQIVND (reference sequence). V was cut by 3 bases and J by 9 bases, with 14 bases left in between. CDR3 length equals 13 residues. The CDR3 DNA reads TGTGCCAGTAGTATTTCCGTATACAGAAAAGCTTTCTTT. This translates into CASSISVYRKAFF.